This T cell receptor (beta chain) was profiled in a study of response to subunit inactivated influenza vaccine. Regarding the study as a whole: New T cells are recruited in small numbers by each seasonal influenza vaccination, according to the authors' suggestion.

This clonotype was recorded a few times. The antigen is undetermined. Germline V gene sequence: CDR1 DFQATT, CDR2 SNEGSKA (reference sequence). The CDR3 extends over 14 amino acids. A single record per CDR3 protein comes from TCRdb applying MiXCR to the RT-PCR reads. Of 450,000 to 600,000 distinct CDR3 sequences in the sample, 6% to 9% were seen once. Sequences were derived from PBMCs from blood, sampled about 23 months after vaccination. This clonotype was obtained from a man aged 50 to 69 who received an inactivated influenza vaccine. The chain combines TRBV20-1 with TRBJ1-2, with TRBD1 as a possible D gene (5 bases). The CDR3 DNA reads as TGCAGCGCCCCGGGGGTGGGGCTGGGATATGGCTACACCTTC. Residues: CSAPGVGLGYGYTF.